This T cell receptor (beta chain) derives from a study of cytotoxic CD8 clonotypes in ibrutinib-treated CLL. Study overall: Response samples were taken after a median of approximately 13 months on treatment, range 6 to 36. Notes on the study in general: With treatment, public clonotypes, which were uncommon, either contracted or remained stable. Baseline clonality exceeded age-matched healthy donors and tracked circulating CD8+ T-cell counts.

Trimming at V came to 0 bases and at J to 3 bases, leaving 1 base not matched to a gene. Germline CDR1 SGHTA, CDR2 FQGNSA. The CDR3 spans 14 residues. Target depth was 1 in 200,000 to 1 in 1 million T cells, about 10x per clonotype. Some clones are missing from TCRdb's copy, which holds only in-frame ones; the method was immunoSEQ multiplex PCR. The repertoire holds more than 110,000 clones, with 76% as singletons. By frequency in the sample, this clone is medium-sized. Antigen unknown. The clonotype was recovered from a human donor with chronic lymphocytic leukemia. The V call is TRBV7-2, the J call TRBJ1-2, with 7 bases matching TRBD1. Specimen: PBMCs, collected after 24 months of ibrutinib treatment. CDR3 bases: TGTGCCAGCAGCTTAGCAGGGGGCGACTATGGCTACACCTTC. Amino acids: CASSLAGGDYGYTF.